This T cell receptor beta chain derives from a study of Tregs in tolerant kidney transplant recipients (dated by TCRdb to the late 2010s). For the study in its entirety: The study used TCRbeta sequencing to identify donor-specific regulatory T cells before combined kidney and bone marrow transplantation, then tracked those cells after transplant. TCRbeta repertoire sequencing was used in a few healthy controls to compare several ways of expanding Tregs specific for an allogeneic donor. Broad study findings and their caveats: Expanding Tregs with activated donor B cells appeared to identify the most biologically relevant and donor-specific TCRbeta repertoire. The study was constrained by small patient numbers, and validation of the findings is required in larger populations and under other immunosuppression protocols. Biological reproducibility was not directly assessed, although technical replication error appeared to be minimal.

Genomic DNA was extracted from sorted cells with the QIAGEN DNeasy Blood and Tissue Kit for TCRbeta CDR3 sequencing. High-throughput TCRbeta CDR3 sequencing was carried out commercially through immunoSEQ, with PCR amplification with bias correction and internal controls included. On the study's bioinformatics: Unique productive TCRbeta sequences were defined by CDR3 nucleotide sequence when primers matched and otherwise by CDR3 amino acid sequence together with Vbeta and Jbeta genes. To correct sorting error, sequences shared between sorted populations at a frequency ratio of 2:1 or less were removed; the rest were assigned to the higher population. Sequences were defined as donor-reactive when expanded at least 5-fold in CFSE-low cells versus unstimulated cells and present at a frequency of at least 0.01% in CFSE-low cells. Jensen-Shannon divergence, calculated on the top 100 TCRbeta sequences ranked by frequency, was used to quantify repertoire divergence. For samples with multiple sequencing runs, sorting error was corrected in each run separately before the runs were combined. TCRdb retrieved this table from immuneACCESS and kept in-frame rearrangements only. Not all clones are present; in checked studies, unresolved V genes account for under half, and no reason is known for the remainder. V and J calls and clone size come straight from that table; D and trimming were deduced from the DNA. For this sample the table gives 75,000 to 100,000 clones, of which around nine tenths were detected only once. The ten largest clones represent roughly 5% of the sample.

CDR1 and CDR2 were assigned from the germline V gene (reference sequence) as LNHNV and YYDKDF. From the cysteine up to the phenylalanine, the CDR3 has a length of 17 residues. Only the CDR3 part of the read is kept: 51 bases, read in frame from the first base. V trim: 3 bases; J trim: 8 bases; unmatched bases: 12. A word on this clone: Its antigen specificity is not known. Base qualities are not at hand, and no much larger clone is one base apart.

Unstimulated Tregs (CD4+CD25+CD127-), CD4+ non-Tregs (CD4+CD25-), CD4 and CD8 cells were FACS-sorted from thawed PBMCs. Healthy control blood came either as purchased buffy coats or from healthy volunteers. Healthy control blood was separated into PBMCs by Ficoll density gradient and cryopreserved, and patient PBMCs were collected both before and after transplant. The source material was CD8+ T cells from blood. The source of this sequence is a human donor in good health. The sequence links TRBV15 to TRBJ2-3; 12 central bases correspond to TRBD2. The nucleotide sequence reads TGTGCCACCAGCAGTAAGACTAGCGGGAGCGTGTTGTCTACGCAGTATTTT. Its amino acids are CATSSKTSGSVLSTQYF.